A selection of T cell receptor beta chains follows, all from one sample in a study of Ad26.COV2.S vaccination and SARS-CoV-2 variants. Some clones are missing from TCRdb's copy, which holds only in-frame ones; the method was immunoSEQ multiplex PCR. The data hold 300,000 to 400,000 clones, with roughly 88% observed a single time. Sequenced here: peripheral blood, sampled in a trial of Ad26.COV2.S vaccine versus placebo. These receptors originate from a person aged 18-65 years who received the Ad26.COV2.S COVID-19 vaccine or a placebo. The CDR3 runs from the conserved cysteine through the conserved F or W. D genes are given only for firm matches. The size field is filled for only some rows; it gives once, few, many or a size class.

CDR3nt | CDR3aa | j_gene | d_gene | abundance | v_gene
TGTGCTAGTGGCCCGCGGGGCTTGAAAGAGGGGGACACTGAAGCTTTCTTT | CASGPRGLKEGDTEAFF | TRBJ1-1 | - | once | TRBV12-5
TGTGCCAGTAGCATTGCGATTGCGAGGACTGAAGCTTTCTTT | CASSIAIARTEAFF | TRBJ1-1 | - | - | TRBV19
TGTGCCAGCAGCCAAGTTGACGAGACCCAGTACTTC | CASSQVDETQYF | TRBJ2-5 | - | once | TRBV3-1/TRBV3-2
TGTGCCAGCTCACCAGCTACAGGGGGCTATGGCTACACCTTC | CASSPATGGYGYTF | TRBJ1-2 | TRBD1 | once | TRBV18
TGTGCCAGCAGTCCTGAAGCTTTCTTT | CASSPEAFF | TRBJ1-1 | - | - | TRBV2
TGTGCCAGCTCACCATCGGAGCGGACGGCTAATTCACCCCTCCACTTT | CASSPSERTANSPLHF | TRBJ1-6 | - | - | TRBV18
TGCGCCAGCAGCTTGGAAGGGACAGGGCCCTACAATGAGCAGTTCTTC | CASSLEGTGPYNEQFF | TRBJ2-1 | TRBD1 | - | TRBV5-1
TGTGCCAGCAGCTTATTAGGAACCGGGGAGCTGTTTTTT | CASSLLGTGELFF | TRBJ2-2 | - | - | TRBV11-3
TGTGCCAGCAGCTGGAGGGGGCAGAACACTGAAGCTTTCTTT | CASSWRGQNTEAFF | TRBJ1-1 | TRBD1 | - | TRBV11-2
TGTGCCACCCTAGCCCAACCTTATAGCAATCAGCCCCAGCATTTT | CATLAQPYSNQPQHF | TRBJ1-5 | - | - | TRBV19
TGTGCCAGCAGTTTCGGGGGTAGTTATGGCTACACCTTC | CASSFGGSYGYTF | TRBJ1-2 | - | - | TRBV27
TGTGCCAGCAGCGCCTTGGGGACAGGGGCTCCTGGAAACACCATATATTTT | CASSALGTGAPGNTIYF | TRBJ1-3 | TRBD1 | many | TRBV9
TGTGCCAGCAGCTTTTCAGCCAGGGGGAACAATGAGCAGTTCTTC | CASSFSARGNNEQFF | TRBJ2-1 | TRBD1 | - | TRBV5-4
TGTGCCAGCAGCCCTGACCCGGGGTACACAGATACGCAGTATTTT | CASSPDPGYTDTQYF | TRBJ2-3 | - | - | TRBV3-1/TRBV3-2
TGCGCCAGCAGCTTAGCCCCCGGGGAGCTGTTTTTT | CASSLAPGELFF | TRBJ2-2 | - | - | TRBV5-1
TGTGCCAGCAGACGCACAGGGGTCAATCAGCCCCAGCATTTT | CASRRTGVNQPQHF | TRBJ1-5 | TRBD1 | - | TRBV7-9
TGCGCCAGCAGCTTGGCAACCGGGACAGGGACCTACGAGCAGTACTTC | CASSLATGTGTYEQYF | TRBJ2-7 | TRBD1 | - | TRBV5-1
TGTGCCACCAGTGAGGCGGGACAGGTGTACAATGAGCAGTTCTTC | CATSEAGQVYNEQFF | TRBJ2-1 | TRBD1 | - | TRBV24-1
TGTGCCAGCAGCTTGGAACGGAACTACAATGAGCAGTTCTTC | CASSLERNYNEQFF | TRBJ2-1 | - | - | TRBV5-6
TGCAGTGTCAATGGCTACACCTTC | CSVNGYTF | TRBJ1-2 | - | - | TRBV20-1
TGTGCCAGCAGCACTCGACAGGGTAACCCGTGTGGCTACACCTTC | CASSTRQGNPCGYTF | TRBJ1-2 | - | once | TRBV21-1
TGCGCCAGCAAGAGCGGGGGGCCTAGCACAGATACGCAGTATTTT | CASKSGGPSTDTQYF | TRBJ2-3 | TRBD2 | - | TRBV5-1
TGTGCCAGCAGTTACGGGCAGGGTTATCAGCCCCAGCATTTT | CASSYGQGYQPQHF | TRBJ1-5 | - | - | TRBV6-5
TGTGCCAGCAGTGAAGGGGGCCTCTACGAGCAGTACTTC | CASSEGGLYEQYF | TRBJ2-7 | - | once | TRBV2
TGCGCCAGCAGCCAAGACGCGGTGAACACTGAAGCTTTCTTT | CASSQDAVNTEAFF | TRBJ1-1 | - | - | TRBV4-3
TGTGCCATTTGGACAGGCCAAGGCTACACCTTC | CAIWTGQGYTF | TRBJ1-2 | TRBD1 | - | TRBV19
TGTGCCAGCAGGGGGGGCAATGAGCAGTTCTTC | CASRGGNEQFF | TRBJ2-1 | - | - | TRBV2
TGTGCCAGCAGCGCCGGAGTCTATGGCTACACCTTC | CASSAGVYGYTF | TRBJ1-2 | - | - | TRBV9
TGTGCCAGCAGCCGGACAGGGCCAGGGTATGGCCACACCTTC | CASSRTGPGYGHTF | TRBJ1-2 | TRBD1 | - | TRBV3-1/TRBV3-2
TGTGCCAGCCCCGCTCAGGTGGACACTGAAGCTTTCTTT | CASPAQVDTEAFF | TRBJ1-1 | - | - | TRBV7-9
TGCAGCGTTGTAGGCCAGTTCCAAGAGACCCAGTACTTC | CSVVGQFQETQYF | TRBJ2-5 | - | - | TRBV29-1
TGTGCCAGCTCACCAACTTCACCGGGCCTTAATCAGCCCCAGCATTTT | CASSPTSPGLNQPQHF | TRBJ1-5 | - | - | TRBV18
TGTGCCAGCAGTGAATTAACAGGGATGGGCTACACCTTC | CASSELTGMGYTF | TRBJ1-2 | - | - | TRBV6-1
TGTGCCAGCAGCCAAGGGTTCGGGACCACTGAAGCTTTCTTT | CASSQGFGTTEAFF | TRBJ1-1 | - | once | TRBV3-1/TRBV3-2
TGTGCCACCAGCAGAGAGGGGACCTCACCCTCTGGGGCCAACGTCCTGACTTTC | CATSREGTSPSGANVLTF | TRBJ2-6 | - | - | TRBV15
TGTGCCAGCAGCCAGTCCGGGGCAACTAATGAAAAACTGTTTTTT | CASSQSGATNEKLFF | TRBJ1-4 | - | - | TRBV7-9
TGTGCCAGCAGTCTTGGACACGCATTGAACACTGAAGCTTTCTTT | CASSLGHALNTEAFF | TRBJ1-1 | - | - | TRBV2
TGTGCCAGCAGTCGTAGCGGATTCAACACCGGGGAGCTGTTTTTT | CASSRSGFNTGELFF | TRBJ2-2 | - | - | TRBV7-9
TGTGCCAGCAGGGTGGCGTATGAAGCTTTCTTT | CASRVAYEAFF | TRBJ1-1 | - | - | TRBV12-3/TRBV12-4
TGTGCCAGCAGCGTTTTGGGGGAAAAACTGTTTTTT | CASSVLGEKLFF | TRBJ1-4 | - | once | TRBV9
TGTGCCAGCAGCCCGTTTGGGACTAGCGGGGGGGGGTCCTACGAGCAGTACTTC | CASSPFGTSGGGSYEQYF | TRBJ2-7 | TRBD2 | - | TRBV7-2
TGCGCCAGCAGCCAAGAATTCAGCGTACCCTCCTACGAGCAGTACTTC | CASSQEFSVPSYEQYF | TRBJ2-7 | - | - | TRBV4-1
TGTGCCAGCAGCTACACAGGGGTCCACGAGCAGTACTTC | CASSYTGVHEQYF | TRBJ2-7 | TRBD1 | - | TRBV7-9
TGTGCCAGCAGCGCTCGGACAGGGGGACACAATCAGCCCCAGCATTTT | CASSARTGGHNQPQHF | TRBJ1-5 | TRBD1 | - | TRBV3-1/TRBV3-2
TGTGCCAGCAGCTTAGGATCCCTTGCGGAAGCTTTCTTT | CASSLGSLAEAFF | TRBJ1-1 | - | - | TRBV7-9
TGTGCCATCAATCCCGACAGGGCTTTAGGTGGGAGCTACACCTTC | CAINPDRALGGSYTF | TRBJ1-2 | TRBD1 | - | TRBV10-3
TGTGCCAGCAGCCAATCCCTGGGTTCTGGGGCCAACGTCCTGACTTTC | CASSQSLGSGANVLTF | TRBJ2-6 | - | - | TRBV14
TGTGCCAGCAGCCCCATTCTTGGGACAGGGGTAGGGTGGACTGAAGCTTTCTTT | CASSPILGTGVGWTEAFF | TRBJ1-1 | TRBD1 | - | TRBV7-9
TGTGCCAGCAGCCCTAGTAGGGACATTCAGTACTTC | CASSPSRDIQYF | TRBJ2-4 | - | - | TRBV11-2
TGTGCCAGCAGTTATCGGGTAAGCAATCAGCCCCAGCATTTT | CASSYRVSNQPQHF | TRBJ1-5 | - | few | TRBV6-2/TRBV6-3
TGTGCCAGTAGTTCATGGACTACCAATGAGCAGTTCTTC | CASSSWTTNEQFF | TRBJ2-1 | - | - | TRBV19